Listed below are T cell receptor beta chains from one sample, sequenced in a study of blood T cells in healthy people across ages. TCRdb redid the calling of the 5' RACE reads with MiXCR, one entry per CDR3 protein. The repertoire consists of 850,000 to 1,300,000 distinct CDR3 sequences, with under 45% occurring once and the leading ten covering approximately 20%. Sequences were obtained from blood. The receptors derive from a woman aged 60-75 years in good health. Both conserved end residues are part of each CDR3. D genes are given only for firm matches. Only part of the rows carry a size: once, few, many, or a class if the clone is expanded.

size: -
V: TRBV29-1
J: TRBJ2-7
D: -
DNA: TGCAGCGTTGAAGAAGGCAGCTGGAGCTCCTACGAGCAGTACTTC
CDR3: CSVEEGSWSSYEQYF

size: -
V: TRBV6-2/TRBV6-3
J: TRBJ2-1
D: -
DNA: TGTGCCAGCAGTTACCGAACGTGGGGGATCGGGGAGCAGTTCTTC
CDR3: CASSYRTWGIGEQFF

size: once
V: TRBV19
J: TRBJ2-1
D: TRBD2
DNA: TGTGCCAGTAGTATAGGGGGCGGGAGGGCCGGGAATGAGCAGTTCTTC
CDR3: CASSIGGGRAGNEQFF

size: -
V: TRBV9
J: TRBJ2-7
D: TRBD2
DNA: TGTGCCAGCAGCGTAGACGCTAGCGGGAGGTCTGGGGACCAGTACTTC
CDR3: CASSVDASGRSGDQYF

size: -
V: TRBV20-1
J: TRBJ2-1
D: -
DNA: TGCAGTGCTAGAGAAGGTCCAGGGGCCCAGTTCTTC
CDR3: CSAREGPGAQFF

size: -
V: TRBV7-9
J: TRBJ2-4
D: -
DNA: TGTGCCAGCAGCTTAGGGTGGAGTATAGCCAAAAACATTCAGTACTTC
CDR3: CASSLGWSIAKNIQYF

size: -
V: TRBV5-1
J: TRBJ2-1
D: TRBD1
DNA: TGCGCCAACAGCGTCAACAGGGGGCCCTATGAGCAGTTCTTC
CDR3: CANSVNRGPYEQFF

size: -
V: TRBV20-1
J: TRBJ2-7
D: TRBD2
DNA: TGCAGTGCCCCCGCGAAAGCGGGAGGTTACGAGCAGTACTTC
CDR3: CSAPAKAGGYEQYF

size: -
V: TRBV10-3
J: TRBJ2-3
D: TRBD2
DNA: TGTGCCACGAACCAAGGGCTAGCGGGAGGGCCTGGCACAGATACGCAGTATTTT
CDR3: CATNQGLAGGPGTDTQYF

size: -
V: TRBV10-3
J: TRBJ2-5
D: -
DNA: TGTGCCATCGCTGCGTACCAAGAGACCCAGTACTTC
CDR3: CAIAAYQETQYF

size: -
V: TRBV5-1
J: TRBJ2-3
D: -
DNA: TGCGCCAGCAGCATCTACCCGGGAGTCACAGATACGCAGTATTTT
CDR3: CASSIYPGVTDTQYF

size: -
V: TRBV27
J: TRBJ2-7
D: TRBD2
DNA: TGTGCCAGCAGCCGCCGGACTAGCGGATCCACCTACAATGAGCAGTACTTC
CDR3: CASSRRTSGSTYNEQYF

size: -
V: TRBV7-9
J: TRBJ2-7
D: -
DNA: TGTGCCAGCAGCGACAGGTTACAGGGAGAGCAGTACTTC
CDR3: CASSDRLQGEQYF

size: -
V: TRBV7-8
J: TRBJ2-5
D: -
DNA: TGTGCCAGCAGCTTAATCGGAGGGCCCCAAGAGACCCAGTACTTC
CDR3: CASSLIGGPQETQYF

size: few
V: TRBV20-1
J: TRBJ2-1
D: TRBD2
DNA: TGCAGTCCCGATAGGACTAGCGGGAGCAATGAGCAGTTCTTC
CDR3: CSPDRTSGSNEQFF

size: few
V: TRBV5-1
J: TRBJ2-5
D: -
DNA: TGCGCCAGCAGGAAATCCGGGCGAGAGACCCAGTACTTC
CDR3: CASRKSGRETQYF

size: once
V: TRBV7-9
J: TRBJ2-7
D: TRBD2
DNA: TGTGCCAGCAGCCGCATGAGCGGGAGGGCCTCGGACGAGCAGTACTTC
CDR3: CASSRMSGRASDEQYF

size: -
V: TRBV15
J: TRBJ2-1
D: -
DNA: TGTGCCACCAGCAGAGACCAAGGGTATACAGGGCGTAATTACAATGAGCAGTTCTTC
CDR3: CATSRDQGYTGRNYNEQFF

size: once
V: TRBV28
J: TRBJ2-7
D: -
DNA: TGTGCCAGCTCCCTCGTAAGGGCCTTGGGGCAGTACTTC
CDR3: CASSLVRALGQYF

size: -
V: TRBV6-5
J: TRBJ1-1
D: -
DNA: TGTGCCAGCAGTTACTCGGGGGAGGGAACTGAAGCTTTCTTT
CDR3: CASSYSGEGTEAFF

size: -
V: TRBV2
J: TRBJ1-1
D: -
DNA: TGTGCCACTTTGACTGGGATGAACACTGAAGCTTTCTTT
CDR3: CATLTGMNTEAFF

size: -
V: TRBV9
J: TRBJ2-5
D: TRBD2
DNA: TGTGCCAGCAGCGTAGGACTAGCGGCGCGAGAGACCCAGTACTTC
CDR3: CASSVGLAARETQYF

size: once
V: TRBV14
J: TRBJ1-1
D: -
DNA: TGTGCCAGCAGCCAAGGGGCGGCGTGGACTGAAGCTTTCTTT
CDR3: CASSQGAAWTEAFF

size: few
V: TRBV28
J: TRBJ2-7
D: TRBD2
DNA: TGTGCCAGCAACCCCCGAGCGGGGTACGAGCAGTACTTC
CDR3: CASNPRAGYEQYF

size: -
V: TRBV6-5
J: TRBJ2-5
D: TRBD1
DNA: TGTGCCAGCAGTTACTCAGGGCAGCGCGCCGGGACAGGGCAGTACTTC
CDR3: CASSYSGQRAGTGQYF

size: -
V: TRBV7-6
J: TRBJ2-3
D: TRBD2
DNA: TGTGCCAGCAGCTTAGTAGCGGGAGGGTTCCCAGATACGCAGTATTTT
CDR3: CASSLVAGGFPDTQYF

size: -
V: TRBV6-5
J: TRBJ2-7
D: TRBD2
DNA: TGTGCCAGCAGTTACTCGAGACTAGCGCGGAGCTCCTACGAGCAGTACTTC
CDR3: CASSYSRLARSSYEQYF

size: few
V: TRBV12-3/TRBV12-4
J: TRBJ1-5
D: -
DNA: TGTGCCAGCAGTACACAGGGTTCCAATCAGCCCCAGCATTTT
CDR3: CASSTQGSNQPQHF

size: -
V: TRBV27
J: TRBJ2-7
D: TRBD2
DNA: TGTGCCAGCAAAGGGAACGGACTAGCCCGATCCTACGAGCAGTACTTC
CDR3: CASKGNGLARSYEQYF

size: few
V: TRBV4-1
J: TRBJ2-7
D: -
DNA: TGCGCCAGCAGCCAAGCCAACCCGAGGGGAGCTGCCGAGCAGTACTTC
CDR3: CASSQANPRGAAEQYF

size: few
V: TRBV12-3/TRBV12-4
J: TRBJ2-1
D: TRBD2
DNA: TGTGCCAGCAGCCCTTCGGGACTAGCGGGAGTAGGGGAGCAGTTCTTC
CDR3: CASSPSGLAGVGEQFF

size: -
V: TRBV12-3/TRBV12-4
J: TRBJ1-4
D: -
DNA: TGTGCCAGCAGTTTTGACGGTTCGGAACTGTTTTTT
CDR3: CASSFDGSELFF

size: -
V: TRBV11-2
J: TRBJ1-2
D: -
DNA: TGTGCCAGCAGCTTAGGTGACATTAACTATGGCTACACCTTC
CDR3: CASSLGDINYGYTF

size: once
V: TRBV27
J: TRBJ2-1
D: TRBD2
DNA: TGTGCCAGCAGTTGGGTAGCGGGAGGGCCGGGAAATGAGCAGTTCTTC
CDR3: CASSWVAGGPGNEQFF

size: -
V: TRBV6-1
J: TRBJ2-1
D: -
DNA: TGTGCCAGCAGTGGCGGGACAGTCTTGGGTCTGTTCTTC
CDR3: CASSGGTVLGLFF

size: -
V: TRBV6-2/TRBV6-3
J: TRBJ1-2
D: TRBD1
DNA: TGTGCCAGCAGTGAATACAGGGGTGCGAAGGGCTACACCTTC
CDR3: CASSEYRGAKGYTF

size: -
V: TRBV6-5
J: TRBJ2-2
D: -
DNA: TGTGCCAGCAGTTCTTCCACCGGGGAGCTGTTTTTT
CDR3: CASSSSTGELFF

size: -
V: TRBV4-1
J: TRBJ1-2
D: TRBD1
DNA: TGCGCCAGCAAACGAACAGGGGGGTCTAACTATGGCTACACCTTC
CDR3: CASKRTGGSNYGYTF

size: once
V: TRBV20-1
J: TRBJ1-2
D: TRBD1
DNA: TGCAGCGGCATTGCAGGGGGCGCAACCTATGGCTACACCTTC
CDR3: CSGIAGGATYGYTF

size: few
V: TRBV20-1
J: TRBJ1-2
D: -
DNA: TGCAGTGCTAGAGATCGCCGGCAGGGGATGGATGGCTACACCTTC
CDR3: CSARDRRQGMDGYTF

size: once
V: TRBV12-3/TRBV12-4
J: TRBJ1-5
D: -
DNA: TGTGCCAGCAGTCAGAGTCTGGTGGGTGGCAATCAGCCCCAGCATTTT
CDR3: CASSQSLVGGNQPQHF

size: -
V: TRBV12-3/TRBV12-4
J: TRBJ2-1
D: TRBD2
DNA: TGTGCCAGCAGTAGATCGGGACTAGCGGGAGTCTGGCAGTTCTTC
CDR3: CASSRSGLAGVWQFF

size: -
V: TRBV21-1
J: TRBJ2-7
D: -
DNA: TGTGCCAGCAGCGGCCGAGGGCTAGCGGGGACTACCTACGAGCAGTACTTC
CDR3: CASSGRGLAGTTYEQYF

size: -
V: TRBV12-3/TRBV12-4
J: TRBJ2-1
D: -
DNA: TGTGCCAGCGCCCTAGACAGGTGGGATGAGCAGTTCTTC
CDR3: CASALDRWDEQFF

size: few
V: TRBV7-6
J: TRBJ2-7
D: TRBD1
DNA: TGTGCCAGCAGAGCGGGACAGGGCTACGAGCAGTACTTC
CDR3: CASRAGQGYEQYF

size: -
V: TRBV2
J: TRBJ1-5
D: -
DNA: TGTGCCAGCTCGGTTGACAGCATCAATCAGCCCCAGCATTTT
CDR3: CASSVDSINQPQHF

size: -
V: TRBV11-2
J: TRBJ2-3
D: TRBD2
DNA: TGTGCCAGCTGGTTGGGGGGGACAGATACGCAGTATTTT
CDR3: CASWLGGTDTQYF

size: many
V: TRBV5-6
J: TRBJ1-2
D: TRBD1
DNA: TGTGCCAGCAGCCACGCGAGGGGGCCCGATGGCTACACCTTC
CDR3: CASSHARGPDGYTF

size: -
V: TRBV10-2
J: TRBJ2-5
D: TRBD1
DNA: TGCGCCAGCCTTGGACAGGGGGGCGCAACCCAAGAGACCCAGTACTTC
CDR3: CASLGQGGATQETQYF

size: many
V: TRBV6-2/TRBV6-3
J: TRBJ2-3
D: TRBD2
DNA: TGTGCCATCTCTTTAGCGGGAGATACGCAGTATTTT
CDR3: CAISLAGDTQYF

size: -
V: TRBV6-5
J: TRBJ2-1
D: TRBD2
DNA: TGTGCCAGCAGTTACATGACTAGCGGGAGTGAAAATGAGCAGTTCTTC
CDR3: CASSYMTSGSENEQFF

size: few
V: TRBV5-1
J: TRBJ2-5
D: TRBD1
DNA: TGCGCCAGCACCCCGGGACAGGGGCTTTGGGAGACCCAGTACTTC
CDR3: CASTPGQGLWETQYF

size: -
V: TRBV6-6
J: TRBJ1-1
D: -
DNA: TGTGCCAGCAGAGGTACGGACAGAGGAAACACTGAAGCTTTCTTT
CDR3: CASRGTDRGNTEAFF